A selection of T cell receptor beta chains follows, all from one sample in a study of T cell responses to AZD1222 COVID-19 vaccine. Sequenced by immunoSEQ multiplex PCR; TCRdb stores in-frame clones only, minus some. The table has 65,000 to 80,000 clones, around four fifths seen once. The sequencing used peripheral blood, collected 28 days after the second AZD1222 dose. These receptors came from an adult who received the AZD1222 COVID-19 vaccine. Both conserved end residues are part of each CDR3. The D gene is left open where the match is weak. Some rows mark clone size as missing; the rest say once, few, many or name a class of expanded clone.

d_call clone_size j_call v_call cdr3_aa cdr3_nt
- - TRBJ1-6 TRBV14 CASSQDGALNSPLHF TGTGCCAGCAGCCAAGACGGGGCCCTGAATTCACCCCTCCACTTT
- - TRBJ1-2 TRBV28 CASTPGRAYGYTF TGTGCCAGTACGCCGGGCAGGGCCTATGGCTACACCTTC
- - TRBJ2-2 TRBV4-3 CASSQERLLPGELFF TGCGCCAGCAGCCAAGAACGGCTCCTCCCCGGGGAGCTGTTTTTT
- once TRBJ1-5 TRBV28 CASSLEMSQPQHF TGTGCCAGCAGTTTAGAGATGTCTCAGCCCCAGCATTTT
TRBD1 - TRBJ2-5 TRBV19 CASSKPSLDRGSETQYF TGTGCCAGTAGTAAACCCTCCCTGGACAGGGGTAGCGAGACCCAGTACTTC
TRBD1 - TRBJ1-2 TRBV7-2 CASSLAGQGNYGYTF TGTGCCAGCAGCTTAGCGGGACAGGGTAACTATGGCTACACCTTC
TRBD1 - TRBJ1-5 TRBV30 CAWSPGTDGNQPQHF TGTGCCTGGAGTCCCGGGACAGACGGGAATCAGCCCCAGCATTTT
TRBD1 - TRBJ1-5 TRBV2 CASRTDRGHNQPQHF TGTGCCAGCAGAACGGACAGGGGACACAATCAGCCCCAGCATTTT
- - TRBJ1-2 TRBV2 CASSDGGQYGYTF TGTGCCAGCAGTGACGGAGGCCAGTATGGCTACACCTTC
- - TRBJ1-1 TRBV27 CASSWGRGVTEAFF TGTGCCAGCTCCTGGGGCAGGGGTGTAACTGAAGCTTTCTTT
- - TRBJ1-1 TRBV15 CATSREGVNTEAFF TGTGCCACCAGCAGAGAGGGGGTGAACACTGAAGCTTTCTTT
- - TRBJ2-5 TRBV10-3 CAISEGLGETQYF TGTGCCATCAGTGAGGGGTTGGGGGAGACCCAGTACTTC
- - TRBJ2-4 TRBV12-3/TRBV12-4 CASTTIAKNIQYF TGTGCCAGCACAACCATAGCCAAAAACATTCAGTACTTC
- - TRBJ2-1 TRBV18 CASSPWTELSYNEQFF TGTGCCAGCTCACCATGGACAGAACTATCCTACAATGAGCAGTTCTTC
- - TRBJ1-5 TRBV28 CASTVTADQPQHF TGTGCCAGCACAGTGACGGCCGATCAGCCCCAGCATTTT
TRBD1 - TRBJ1-2 TRBV7-3 CASSPGGQDNHGYTF TGTGCCAGCAGCCCCGGGGGACAGGATAATCATGGCTACACCTTC
- - TRBJ1-1 TRBV4-3 CASSQMRGGYTEAFF TGCGCCAGCAGCCAAATGAGGGGAGGATACACTGAAGCTTTCTTT
TRBD1 - TRBJ1-2 TRBV5-1 CASSPDGTGLYGYTF TGCGCCAGCAGCCCGGACGGGACAGGGTTATATGGCTACACCTTC
TRBD1 - TRBJ1-6 TRBV7-2 CASSSTGGYNSPLHF TGTGCCAGCAGCTCCACAGGGGGCTATAATTCACCCCTCCACTTT
- - TRBJ2-3 TRBV7-2 CASSLVWASTDTQYF TGTGCCAGCAGCTTAGTATGGGCCAGCACAGATACGCAGTATTTT
- - TRBJ2-7 TRBV28 CASSSQGSEQYF TGTGCCAGCAGTTCACAGGGAAGCGAGCAGTACTTC
TRBD1 - TRBJ2-4 TRBV5-4 CASSVQGVVNIQYF TGTGCCAGCAGCGTACAGGGGGTTGTGAACATTCAGTACTTC
- - TRBJ2-1 TRBV7-3 CASSFQEKRYNEQFF TGTGCCAGCAGCTTTCAAGAAAAGAGGTACAATGAGCAGTTCTTC
- - TRBJ2-1 TRBV30 CAWTDGYEQFF TGTGCCTGGACGGATGGGTATGAGCAGTTCTTC
- few TRBJ2-2 TRBV5-1 CASSLAGTRTNTGELFF TGCGCCAGCAGCTTGGCCGGGACACGTACGAACACCGGGGAGCTGTTTTTT
TRBD2 - TRBJ2-1 TRBV11-3 CASSKLAGGHNEQFF TGTGCCAGCAGCAAACTAGCGGGAGGTCACAATGAGCAGTTCTTC
- - TRBJ1-1 TRBV15 CATRESLNTEAFF TGTGCCACCAGAGAGAGTCTGAACACTGAAGCTTTCTTT
TRBD1 few TRBJ2-7 TRBV29-1 CSVRTGGFYEQYF TGCAGCGTGAGGACAGGGGGCTTTTACGAGCAGTACTTC
- few TRBJ2-3 TRBV23-1 CASSRSQRPNNSSTQYF TGCGCCAGCAGTCGTTCACAGCGGCCTAATAACAGTTCTACGCAGTATTTT
- once TRBJ2-7 TRBV28 CASSLWSDSSYEQYF TGTGCCAGCAGTTTATGGTCAGATTCCTCCTACGAGCAGTACTTC
- - TRBJ1-3 TRBV10-3 CAIQVPSGNTIYF TGTGCCATCCAGGTGCCCTCTGGAAACACCATATATTTT
TRBD1 - TRBJ1-3 TRBV5-6 CASSGGTGETGNTIYF TGTGCCAGCAGCGGGGGGACAGGGGAAACTGGAAACACCATATATTTT
- - TRBJ1-6 TRBV14 CASSQDRGSPLHF TGTGCCAGCAGCCAAGATCGCGGTTCACCCCTCCACTTT
- - TRBJ2-7 TRBV18 CASSPPDISYEQYF TGTGCCAGCTCACCCCCGGACATCTCCTACGAGCAGTACTTC
TRBD1 - TRBJ2-1 TRBV5-4 CASSTGTAPYNEQFF TGTGCCAGCAGCACCGGGACAGCCCCATACAATGAGCAGTTCTTC
TRBD2 - TRBJ2-5 TRBV4-1 CASSPPSGLAGVGETQYF TGCGCCAGCAGCCCGCCCTCCGGACTAGCGGGAGTTGGGGAGACCCAGTACTTC
- - TRBJ1-5 TRBV18 CASSHEGSETRPQHF TGTGCCAGCTCACATGAGGGGTCGGAGACAAGGCCCCAGCATTTT
TRBD2 once TRBJ2-1 TRBV11-1 CASSFAGGYNEQFF TGTGCCAGCAGCTTTGCGGGAGGCTACAATGAGCAGTTCTTC